This T cell receptor (beta chain) originates from a study of cytomegalovirus exposure and HLA in healthy donors. Notes on the study in general: Later analysis identified 16,951 TCR beta sequences associated with HLA alleles, using a false discovery rate threshold of 0.05. TCR beta V- and J-gene trimming, according to a later analysis, was linked to a missense DCLRE1C variant. The authors enumerated 180 or so TCR beta chains as linked to cytomegalovirus.

Of note for this clone: Its specificity is not known.

The PCR made use of 60 Vbeta and 13 Jbeta primers. As originally analysed: Counted up in a later analysis, unique TCR beta chains came to about 83 million, with around 9.9 million shared. Repertoires were generated with immunoSEQ multiplex PCR, while TCRdb's copy carries only in-frame clones and drops some. V and J calls plus clone size are reproduced from that table; the DNA served to infer D and trimming. Of 75,000 to 100,000 clones detected, around two thirds appear once; the ten largest clones hold under 2%. The CDR3 is 19 residues long. Deletions cut 7 bases from V and 0 bases from J, with 25 bases between. Germline CDR1 SEHNR, CDR2 FQNEAQ (reference sequence).

The chain is built from TRBV7-9 and TRBJ2-1; tentative D call: TRBD1 (6 bases). This clonotype originated in a male donor in good health and CMV-seronegative. Input material: PBMCs. CDR3: CASTPRVGADKGSYNEQFF. CDR3 in DNA: TGTGCCAGCACCCCTCGGGTGGGGGCTGATAAGGGCTCCTACAATGAGCAGTTCTTC.